The rows below give T cell receptor beta chains drawn from one sample of a study of spatial heterogeneity in lung cancer. From the 5' RACE reads, TCRdb called clonotypes with MiXCR, one entry per CDR3 protein. The sample includes around 95,000 distinct CDR3 sequences, approximately 4% of them seen just once. Sequencing was performed on lung tumor tissue, taken at surgery. The receptors originated from a male donor with early-stage non-small cell lung cancer. Both conserved end residues are part of each CDR3. Fields, in order: clone size, V gene, J gene, D gene, CDR3 DNA, CDR3 protein. D genes are given only for firm matches. Clone size, where shown, is once, few, many, or a class for clones that have expanded.

.	TRBV6-2/TRBV6-3	TRBJ1-2	.	TGTGCCAGCACCTCTACGCGGGGCTACACCTTC	CASTSTRGYTF
many	TRBV10-2	TRBJ2-1	.	TGCGCCAGCAGGTCTAGCGCTTCCTACAATGAGCAGTTCTTC	CASRSSASYNEQFF
many	TRBV28	TRBJ2-1	TRBD2	TGTGCCAGCAGCCCGGGACTAGCGGATTTATACAAGACAATTTTC	CASSPGLADLYKTIF
few	TRBV6-1	TRBJ2-7	.	TGTGCCAGCAGTGAAGTGGGTGAAACCTACGAGCAGTACTTC	CASSEVGETYEQYF
many	TRBV7-9	TRBJ2-3	.	TGTGCCAGCAGATACTATCTTCCGCGACAGCCACACACAGATACGCAGTATTTT	CASRYYLPRQPHTDTQYF
.	TRBV5-6	TRBJ2-5	.	TGTGCCAGCAGCTTGTTTGGGACCCAGTACTTC	CASSLFGTQYF
large	TRBV7-2	TRBJ2-2	TRBD2	TGTGCCAGCAGCTTAACTAGCGGCTCTGTCGCCGGGGAGCTGTTTTTT	CASSLTSGSVAGELFF
many	TRBV4-1	TRBJ1-6	.	TGCGCCAGCAGCCAAGATCGTACGGCGGCAGGGCCCCTCCACTTT	CASSQDRTAAGPLHF
few	TRBV14	TRBJ2-5	.	TGTGCCAGCAGCCAAGATAGGATCTTGCGGGAAGAGACCCAGTACTTC	CASSQDRILREETQYF
many	TRBV11-2	TRBJ2-4	.	TGTGCCAGCAGCTTAGAACGGGGGGCGGACATTCAGTACTTC	CASSLERGADIQYF
.	TRBV24-1	TRBJ2-1	.	TGTGCCACCAGTGACCCTAACCCTGGAAATGAGCAGTTCTTC	CATSDPNPGNEQFF
many	TRBV6-6	TRBJ1-2	TRBD1	TGTGCCAGCAGTTACGACACGACAGGGGAGAATGGCTACACCTTC	CASSYDTTGENGYTF
many	TRBV6-6	TRBJ1-2	TRBD1	TGTGCCAGCAGTCTATCGGCCCCCTACAGGGGCCGGGACTATGGCTACACCTTC	CASSLSAPYRGRDYGYTF
few	TRBV7-7	TRBJ2-1	TRBD2	TGTGCCAGCAGCCCAGGGAGGACTAGCGGGAATGAGCAGTTCTTC	CASSPGRTSGNEQFF
many	TRBV24-1	TRBJ2-3	TRBD1	TGTGCCACCAGTGATGCTGGGACAGGGGTAGCGGATACGCAGTATTTT	CATSDAGTGVADTQYF
many	TRBV12-3/TRBV12-4	TRBJ2-1	TRBD1	TGTGCCAGCAGTCCGACAGGGGCTACCGATGAGCAGTTCTTC	CASSPTGATDEQFF
many	TRBV28	TRBJ2-2	.	TGTGCCAGCAGCCCCCGAGCCCCCGAATTGGGTGGGGAGCTGTTTTTT	CASSPRAPELGGELFF
few	TRBV12-3/TRBV12-4	TRBJ2-1	.	TGTGCCAGCAGTTTTTTAGGGACCAACAATGAGCAGTTCTTC	CASSFLGTNNEQFF
many	TRBV5-1	TRBJ2-2	TRBD2	TGCGCCAGCTCTAGCGGGGACACCGGGGAGCTGTTTTTT	CASSSGDTGELFF
few	TRBV13	TRBJ2-3	TRBD2	TGTGCCAGCAGCTTAAGACTAGCGGACATCACAGATACGCAGTATTTT	CASSLRLADITDTQYF
many	TRBV6-1	TRBJ1-2	.	TGTGCCAGCAGTGAAGTATGGAGCTATGGCTACACCTTC	CASSEVWSYGYTF
many	TRBV5-6	TRBJ2-5	.	TGTGCCAGCAGCTTGACAGCCAGTGAGACCCAGTACTTC	CASSLTASETQYF
many	TRBV18	TRBJ1-2	.	TGTGCCAGCTCACGCAGGGCTGAATACTATGGCTACACCTTC	CASSRRAEYYGYTF
.	TRBV3-1	TRBJ2-1	.	TGTGCCAGCAGCTTTCACTCCAGTGAGCAGTTCTTC	CASSFHSSEQFF
few	TRBV18	TRBJ2-3	.	TGTGCCAGCTCACCCGACAGGTGGAGCACAGATACGCAGTATTTT	CASSPDRWSTDTQYF
many	TRBV12-3/TRBV12-4	TRBJ2-3	.	TGTGCCAGCAGTTGGAACACCGGGCGGGCAGATACGCAGTATTTT	CASSWNTGRADTQYF
many	TRBV29-1	TRBJ2-3	.	TGCAGTCTAAGGCGGTCGGATACGCAGTATTTT	CSLRRSDTQYF
many	TRBV20-1	TRBJ2-3	TRBD1	TGCAGTGCTGGGACAGAATCACCGGATACGCAGTATTTT	CSAGTESPDTQYF
few	TRBV9	TRBJ2-7	.	TGTGCCAGCAGCGGCCGGGACTCCTCCTACGAGCAGTACTTC	CASSGRDSSYEQYF
many	TRBV25-1	TRBJ2-2	TRBD2	TGTGCCAGCAGTGCTGGGACTAGCGGGAGTAGAAAGTCCGGGGAGCTGTTTTTT	CASSAGTSGSRKSGELFF
many	TRBV7-2	TRBJ1-5	.	TGTGCCAGCAGCGCCGGTCGTGCTGGTGATCAGCCCCAGCATTTT	CASSAGRAGDQPQHF
many	TRBV5-6	TRBJ1-6	.	TGTGCCAGCAGCTTGGGACAGATTTTTTCACCCCTCCACTTT	CASSLGQIFSPLHF
many	TRBV4-2	TRBJ2-3	TRBD1	TGTGCCAGCAACCCAGCAGGGGGCGAAGATACGCAGTATTTT	CASNPAGGEDTQYF
few	TRBV20-1	TRBJ1-5	.	TGCAGTGCTAGAAGCCAGGCTAATCAGCCCCAGCATTTT	CSARSQANQPQHF
many	TRBV27	TRBJ2-7	TRBD2	TGTGCCAGCAGTTCCGGGACTAGTTCCTACGAGCAGTACTTC	CASSSGTSSYEQYF
.	TRBV6-5	TRBJ1-1	.	TGTGCCAGCAGTTACATACCCGCCGCGCGGAGTGAAGCTTTCTTT	CASSYIPAARSEAFF
.	TRBV28	TRBJ1-4	.	TGTGCCAGCAGTTTTAATTTAGGGTCCAGCGAAAAACTGTTTTTT	CASSFNLGSSEKLFF
many	TRBV9	TRBJ1-4	TRBD1	TGTGCCAGCAGCCCCACGGGACAGGGGGTTAATGGCGTTGAAAAACTGTTTTTT	CASSPTGQGVNGVEKLFF
many	TRBV3-1	TRBJ2-2	TRBD1	TGTGCCAGCAGCCACCGGACAGGAAACACCGGGGAGCTGTTTTTT	CASSHRTGNTGELFF
many	TRBV2	TRBJ2-1	TRBD2	TGTGCCAGCAGTGAAGGCGGGAGCTCCTACAATGAGCAGTTCTTC	CASSEGGSSYNEQFF
.	TRBV5-1	TRBJ2-2	.	TGCGCCAGCAGTCTTCGGCTCTCCGGGGAGCTGTTTTTT	CASSLRLSGELFF
many	TRBV29-1	TRBJ2-5	.	TGCAGCGTTGTGACAGATGCCCAAGAGACCCAGTACTTC	CSVVTDAQETQYF
many	TRBV5-6	TRBJ2-2	.	TGTGCCAGCACCCCCTTTCCGGGACCAACCGGCGGGGAGCTGTTTTTT	CASTPFPGPTGGELFF
many	TRBV6-6	TRBJ1-3	.	TGTGCCAGCAGGGCCCCCTTAGAGTCTGGAAACACCATATATTTT	CASRAPLESGNTIYF
many	TRBV5-1	TRBJ2-1	.	TGCGCCAGCAGCCCGGGACTCTCGATGTCCTACAATGAGCAGTTCTTC	CASSPGLSMSYNEQFF
few	TRBV28	TRBJ1-1	.	TGTGCCAGCAGTTTAGAAAACAGCCTGAACACTGAAGCTTTCTTT	CASSLENSLNTEAFF
many	TRBV6-6	TRBJ2-6	TRBD2	TGTGCCAGCAGCTTAGCGGGTATTAGCTCTGGGGCCAACGTCCTGACTTTC	CASSLAGISSGANVLTF
many	TRBV18	TRBJ1-5	TRBD1	TGTGCCAGCTCCGAGGGACAGTACAATCAGCCCCAGCATTTT	CASSEGQYNQPQHF
many	TRBV24-1	TRBJ2-3	TRBD2	TGTGCCACCGGGGGGGACTCGCCGGATACGCAGTATTTT	CATGGDSPDTQYF
few	TRBV5-1	TRBJ1-3	.	TGCGCCAGCAGCCGACAACCCGGGACAACCGGGCAAGGAAACACCATATATTTT	CASSRQPGTTGQGNTIYF
.	TRBV5-6	TRBJ2-7	.	TGTGCCAGCAGTCGCCAAGGACAAACCTACGAGCAGTACTTC	CASSRQGQTYEQYF
many	TRBV20-1	TRBJ1-1	.	TGCAGTGCTAGAGATAGAAATCGGGGAAGATACGGGGCCACTGAAGCTTTCTTT	CSARDRNRGRYGATEAFF
many	TRBV20-1	TRBJ1-5	TRBD1	TGCAGTGCCACACCACGGGGGCGAGGGGGCGGTAGCAATCAGCCCCAGCATTTT	CSATPRGRGGGSNQPQHF
few	TRBV6-6	TRBJ1-2	.	TGTGCCAGCAGTTCGGGACCCCGCTATGGCTACACCTTC	CASSSGPRYGYTF
many	TRBV7-9	TRBJ2-1	.	TGTGCCAGCAGCTTTTCAGTAGATGATGAGCAGTTCTTC	CASSFSVDDEQFF
many	TRBV9	TRBJ2-2	.	TGTGCCAGCAGCAAGGACACCTTCACCGGGGAGCTGTTTTTT	CASSKDTFTGELFF